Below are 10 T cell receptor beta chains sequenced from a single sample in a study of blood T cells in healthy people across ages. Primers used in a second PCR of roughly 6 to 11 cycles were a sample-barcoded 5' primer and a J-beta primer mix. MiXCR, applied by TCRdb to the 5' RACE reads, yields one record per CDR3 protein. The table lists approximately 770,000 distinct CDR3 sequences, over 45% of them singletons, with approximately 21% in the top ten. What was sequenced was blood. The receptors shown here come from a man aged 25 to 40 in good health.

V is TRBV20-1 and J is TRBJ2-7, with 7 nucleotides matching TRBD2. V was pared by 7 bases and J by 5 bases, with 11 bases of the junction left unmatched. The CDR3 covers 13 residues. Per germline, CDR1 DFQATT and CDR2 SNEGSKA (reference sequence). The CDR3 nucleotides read TGCAGTGGGACGACTAGCAAAGCGGACGAGCAGTACTTC. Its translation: CSGTTSKADEQYF.

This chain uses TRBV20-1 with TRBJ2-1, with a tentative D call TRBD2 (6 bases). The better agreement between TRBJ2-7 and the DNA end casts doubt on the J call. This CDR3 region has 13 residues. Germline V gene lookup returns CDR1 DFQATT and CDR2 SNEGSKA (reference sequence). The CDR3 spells CSASRSGVSEQYF. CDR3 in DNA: TGCAGTGCTAGTCGATCGGGGGTGAGCGAGCAGTACTTC.

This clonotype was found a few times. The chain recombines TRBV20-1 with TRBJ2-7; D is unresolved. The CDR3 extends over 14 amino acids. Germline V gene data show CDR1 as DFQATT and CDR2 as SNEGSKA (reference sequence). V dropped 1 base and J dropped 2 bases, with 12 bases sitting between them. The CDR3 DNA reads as TGCAGTGCTAGAGGTCGTCAGGAGACCTACGAGCAGTACTTC. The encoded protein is CSARGRQETYEQYF.

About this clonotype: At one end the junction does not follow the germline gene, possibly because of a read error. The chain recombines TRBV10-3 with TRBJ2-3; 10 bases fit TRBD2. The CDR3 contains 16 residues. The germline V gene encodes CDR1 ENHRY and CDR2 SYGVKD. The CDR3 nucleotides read TGTGCCATCGGGGCACTAGCGGGGAAACCCACAGACACGCAGAATTTT. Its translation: CAIGALAGKPTDTQNF.

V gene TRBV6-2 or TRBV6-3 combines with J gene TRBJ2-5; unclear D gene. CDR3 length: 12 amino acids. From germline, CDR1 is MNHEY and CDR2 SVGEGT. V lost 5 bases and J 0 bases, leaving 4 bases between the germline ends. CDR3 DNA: TGTGCCAGCAGTATCAACCAAGAGACCCAGTACTTC. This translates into CASSINQETQYF.

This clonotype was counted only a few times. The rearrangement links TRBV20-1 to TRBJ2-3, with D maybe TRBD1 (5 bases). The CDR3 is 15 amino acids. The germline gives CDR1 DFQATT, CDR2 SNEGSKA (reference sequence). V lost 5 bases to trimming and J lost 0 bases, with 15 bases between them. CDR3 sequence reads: CSARPTDRSTDTQYF. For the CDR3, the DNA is TGCAGTGCTCGACCGACTGACAGAAGCACAGATACGCAGTATTTT.

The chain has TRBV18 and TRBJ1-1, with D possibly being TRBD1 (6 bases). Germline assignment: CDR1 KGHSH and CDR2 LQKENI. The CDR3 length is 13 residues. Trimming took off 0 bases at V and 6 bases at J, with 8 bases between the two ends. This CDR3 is CASSPPGASEAFF. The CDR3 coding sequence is TGTGCCAGCTCACCACCGGGGGCCTCTGAAGCTTTCTTT.

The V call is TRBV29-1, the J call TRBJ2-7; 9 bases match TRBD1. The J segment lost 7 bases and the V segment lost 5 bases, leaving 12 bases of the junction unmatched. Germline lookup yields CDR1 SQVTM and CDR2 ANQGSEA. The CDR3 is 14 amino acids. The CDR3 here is CSVPPGQGYNEQYF. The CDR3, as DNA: TGCAGCGTTCCGCCGGGACAGGGATACAATGAGCAGTACTTC.

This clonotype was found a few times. CDR3 nucleotides: TGCAGCGTTCTCGATAGCGGGAGCGCTTCCTACGAGCAGTACTTC. Its translation is CSVLDSGSASYEQYF. J is TRBJ2-7 and V is TRBV29-1, with 9 bases identical to TRBD2. J was trimmed by 1 base and V by 5 bases; bases with no gene match: 9. Germline CDR1 and CDR2: SQVTM and ANQGSEA. CDR3 size: 15 residues.

The CDR3 protein is CASSVRTSGGLYEQYF. In DNA, the CDR3 is TGTGCCAGCAGTGTACGGACTAGCGGGGGGTTATACGAGCAGTACTTC. V is TRBV2 and J is TRBJ2-7, with TRBD2 matching over 14 bases. CDR3 length: 16 residues. Germline V gene data show CDR1 as SNHLY and CDR2 as FYNNEI. Trimming took 4 bases from V and 4 from J; bases not matched to a gene: 6.